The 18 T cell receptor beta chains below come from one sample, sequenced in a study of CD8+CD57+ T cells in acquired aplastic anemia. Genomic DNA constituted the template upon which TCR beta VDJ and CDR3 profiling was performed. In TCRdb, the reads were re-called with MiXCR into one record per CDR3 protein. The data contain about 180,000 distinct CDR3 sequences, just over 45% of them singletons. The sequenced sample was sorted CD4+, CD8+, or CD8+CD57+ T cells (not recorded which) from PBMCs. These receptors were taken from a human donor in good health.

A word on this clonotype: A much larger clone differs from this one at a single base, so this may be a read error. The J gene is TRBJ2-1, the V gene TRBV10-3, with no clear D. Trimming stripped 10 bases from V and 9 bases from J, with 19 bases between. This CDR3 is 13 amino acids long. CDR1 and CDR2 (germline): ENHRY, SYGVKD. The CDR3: CATPPGRELEQFF. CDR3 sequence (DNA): TGTGCCACCCCTCCAGGCCGTGAACTTGAGCAGTTCTTC.

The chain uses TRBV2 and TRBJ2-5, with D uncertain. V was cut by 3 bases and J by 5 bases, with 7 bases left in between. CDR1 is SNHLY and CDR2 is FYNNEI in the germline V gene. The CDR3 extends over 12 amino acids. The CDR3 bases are TGTGCCAGCAGTGAGTGGGTGGAGACCCAGTACTTC. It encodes CASSEWVETQYF.

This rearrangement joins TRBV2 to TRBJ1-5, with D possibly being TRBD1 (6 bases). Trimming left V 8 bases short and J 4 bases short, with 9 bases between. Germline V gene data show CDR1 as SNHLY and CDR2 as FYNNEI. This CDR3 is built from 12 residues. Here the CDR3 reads CASRQENQPQHF. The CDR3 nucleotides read TGTGCCAGCCGACAGGAAAATCAGCCCCAGCATTTT.

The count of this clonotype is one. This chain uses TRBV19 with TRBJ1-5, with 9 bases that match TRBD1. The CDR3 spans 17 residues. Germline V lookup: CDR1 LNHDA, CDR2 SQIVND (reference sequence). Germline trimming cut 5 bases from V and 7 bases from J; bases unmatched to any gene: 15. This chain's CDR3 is CASSLLRTGVKEQPQHF. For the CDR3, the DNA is TGTGCCAGTAGTCTTCTACGGACAGGGGTTAAGGAACAGCCCCAGCATTTT.

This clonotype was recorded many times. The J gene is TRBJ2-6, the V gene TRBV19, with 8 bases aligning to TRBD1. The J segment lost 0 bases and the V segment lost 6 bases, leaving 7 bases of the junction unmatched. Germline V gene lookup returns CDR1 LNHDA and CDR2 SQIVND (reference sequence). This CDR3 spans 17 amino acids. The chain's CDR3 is CASSRQGLNSGANVLTF. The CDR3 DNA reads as TGTGCCAGTAGCCGACAGGGGCTCAACTCTGGGGCCAACGTCCTGACTTTC.

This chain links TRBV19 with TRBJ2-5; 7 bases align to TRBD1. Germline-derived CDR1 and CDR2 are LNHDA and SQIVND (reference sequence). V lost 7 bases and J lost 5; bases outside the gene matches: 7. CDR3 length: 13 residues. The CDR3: CASMGQFGETQYF. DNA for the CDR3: TGTGCCAGTATGGGACAGTTCGGGGAGACCCAGTACTTC.

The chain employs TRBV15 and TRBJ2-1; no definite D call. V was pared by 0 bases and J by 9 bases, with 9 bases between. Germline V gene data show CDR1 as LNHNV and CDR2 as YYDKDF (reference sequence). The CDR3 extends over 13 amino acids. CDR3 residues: CATSREIIGEQFF. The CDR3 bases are TGTGCCACCAGCAGAGAGATTATCGGTGAGCAGTTCTTC. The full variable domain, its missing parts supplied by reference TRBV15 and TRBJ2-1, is DAMVIQNPRYQVTQFGKPVTLSCSQTLNHNVMYWYQQKSSQAPKLLFHYYDKDFNNEADTPDNFQSRRPNTSFCFLDIRSPGLGDTAMYLCATSREIIGEQFFGPGTRLTVL.

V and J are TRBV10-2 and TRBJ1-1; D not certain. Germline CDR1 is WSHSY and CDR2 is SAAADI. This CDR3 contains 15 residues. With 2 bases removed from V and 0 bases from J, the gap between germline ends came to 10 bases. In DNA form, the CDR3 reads TGCGCCAGCAGTGAGGGTAGGGAATTGAACACTGAAGCTTTCTTT. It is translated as CASSEGRELNTEAFF.

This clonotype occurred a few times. CDR3 in DNA: TGTGCCAGTAGTACCCGGGGAGGGGCGCGAAATCAGCCCCAGCATTTT. Its protein is CASSTRGGARNQPQHF. V is TRBV19 and J is TRBJ1-5; D is perhaps TRBD1 (5 bases). Trimming stripped 4 bases from V and 4 bases from J, with 17 bases between. Germline V gene sequence: CDR1 LNHDA, CDR2 SQIVND (reference sequence). CDR3 length: 16 amino acids.

The CDR3 loop is CASSPQGIAYEQYF. As DNA, the CDR3 is TGTGCCAGCAGCCCCCAGGGCATCGCCTACGAGCAGTACTTC. The V gene is TRBV7-9, the J gene TRBJ2-7; TRBD1 might be the D (5 bases). The CDR3 contains 14 residues. V lost 5 bases and J 2 bases, leaving 13 bases between the germline ends. CDR1 and CDR2 (germline): SEHNR, FQNEAQ (reference sequence). Combining the CDR3 with reference TRBV7-9 and TRBJ2-7 gives the whole variable domain DTGVSQNPRHKITKRGQNVTFRCDPISEHNRLYWYRQTLGQGPEFLTYFQNEAQLEKSRLLSDRFSAERPKGSFSTLEIQRTEQGDSAMYLCASSPQGIAYEQYFGPGTRLTVT.

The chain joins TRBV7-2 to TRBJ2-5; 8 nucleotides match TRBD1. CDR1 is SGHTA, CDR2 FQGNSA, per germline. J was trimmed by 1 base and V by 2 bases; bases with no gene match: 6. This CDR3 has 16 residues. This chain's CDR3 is CASSLTGTGLQETQYF. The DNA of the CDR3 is TGTGCCAGCAGCTTAACCGGGACAGGACTCCAAGAGACCCAGTACTTC. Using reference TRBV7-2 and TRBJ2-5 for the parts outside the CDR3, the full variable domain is GAGVSQSPSNKVTEKGKDVELRCDPISGHTALYWYRQSLGQGLEFLIYFQGNSAPDKSGLPSDRFSAERTGGSVSTLTIQRTQQEDSAVYLCASSLTGTGLQETQYFGPGTRLLVL.

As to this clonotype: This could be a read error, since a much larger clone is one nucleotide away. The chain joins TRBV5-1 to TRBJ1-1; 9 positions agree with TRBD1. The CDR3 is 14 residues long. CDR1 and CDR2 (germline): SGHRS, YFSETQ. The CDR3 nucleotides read TGCGCCAACAGCCGGGGACAGGGGAACACTGAAGCTTTCTTT. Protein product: CANSRGQGNTEAFF.

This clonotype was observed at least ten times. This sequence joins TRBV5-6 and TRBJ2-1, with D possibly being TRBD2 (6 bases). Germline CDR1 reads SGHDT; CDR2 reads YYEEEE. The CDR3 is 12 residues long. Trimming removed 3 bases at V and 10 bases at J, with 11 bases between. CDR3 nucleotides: TGTGCCAGCAGCTCGGGACTGAGGGAGCAGTTCTTC. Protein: CASSSGLREQFF.

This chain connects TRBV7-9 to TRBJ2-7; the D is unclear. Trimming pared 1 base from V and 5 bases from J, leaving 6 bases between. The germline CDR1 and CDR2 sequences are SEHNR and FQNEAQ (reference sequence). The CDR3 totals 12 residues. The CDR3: CASSLVDDEQYF. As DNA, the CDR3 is TGTGCCAGCAGCTTAGTGGATGACGAGCAGTACTTC.

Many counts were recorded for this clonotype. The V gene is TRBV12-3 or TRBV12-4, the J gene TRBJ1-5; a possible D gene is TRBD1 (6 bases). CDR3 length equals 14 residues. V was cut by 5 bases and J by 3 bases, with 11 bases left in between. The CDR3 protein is CASSPGVINQPQHF. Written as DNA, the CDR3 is TGTGCCAGCAGTCCAGGGGTAATCAATCAGCCCCAGCATTTT.

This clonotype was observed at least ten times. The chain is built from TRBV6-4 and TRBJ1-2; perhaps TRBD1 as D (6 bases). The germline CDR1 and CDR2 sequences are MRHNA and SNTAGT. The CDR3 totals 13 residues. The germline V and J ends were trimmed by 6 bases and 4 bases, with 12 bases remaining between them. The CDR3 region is CASRPGGGYGYTF. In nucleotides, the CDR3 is TGTGCCAGCAGGCCGGGGGGCGGCTATGGCTACACCTTC.

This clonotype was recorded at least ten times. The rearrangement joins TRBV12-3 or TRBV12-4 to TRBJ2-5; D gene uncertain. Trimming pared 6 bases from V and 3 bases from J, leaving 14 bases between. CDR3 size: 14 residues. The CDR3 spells CASSIVGNKETQYF. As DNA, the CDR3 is TGTGCCAGCAGCATAGTAGGGAATAAAGAGACCCAGTACTTC.

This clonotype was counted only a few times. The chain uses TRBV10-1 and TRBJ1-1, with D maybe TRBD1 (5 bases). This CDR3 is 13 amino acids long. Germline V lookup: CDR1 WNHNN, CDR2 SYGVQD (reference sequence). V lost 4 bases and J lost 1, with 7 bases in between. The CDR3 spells CASSAQGNTEAFF. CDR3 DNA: TGCGCCAGCAGTGCCCAGGGGAACACTGAAGCTTTCTTT.